The 30 T cell receptor beta chains below were found in one sample sequenced in a study of cytomegalovirus exposure and HLA in healthy donors. In the PCR, 60 Vbeta and 13 Jbeta primers were used. Libraries were prepared by immunoSEQ multiplex PCR; TCRdb keeps only in-frame clonotypes and omits some of them. The repertoire includes 140,000 or so clones, 65% to 75% of them detected once, and about 4.7% sits in the top ten. What was sequenced was PBMCs. The receptors here all came from a man in his 60s in good health and CMV-seronegative.

This chain joins TRBV11-2 and TRBJ2-3; 14 bases align to TRBD2. The germline gives CDR1 SGHAT, CDR2 FQNNGV. This CDR3 contains 17 residues. Trimming took 5 bases from V and 6 from J; bases not matched to a gene: 10. DNA for the CDR3: TGTGCCAGCAGCCTTCAGACTAGCGGGAGGGGTTGGGATACGCAGTATTTT. Its protein product is CASSLQTSGRGWDTQYF.

The chain is built from TRBV2 and TRBJ2-1, with 8 bases matching TRBD1. The CDR3 sequence is 14 residues long. Trimming cost V 5 bases and J 6 bases; bases outside gene matches: 6. Germline-derived CDR1 and CDR2 are SNHLY and FYNNEI. For the CDR3, the DNA is TGTGCCAGCAGTCAGGGGGCGCAGGGCAATGAGCAGTTCTTC. Its translation is CASSQGAQGNEQFF.

The rearrangement uses TRBV14 and TRBJ2-2, with D possibly matching TRBD2 (6 bases). V was shortened by 0 bases and J by 6 bases, with 11 bases between the two germline ends. This CDR3 comprises 15 residues. The germline gives CDR1 SGHDN, CDR2 FVKESK. CDR3 amino acids: CASSQDQGGPGELFF. The DNA of the CDR3 is TGTGCCAGCAGCCAAGACCAGGGAGGCCCCGGGGAGCTGTTTTTT.

This sequence joins TRBV9 and TRBJ2-7, with 7 bases aligning to TRBD1. Germline trimming cut 3 bases from V and 2 bases from J; bases unmatched to any gene: 5. The CDR3 is 14 residues long. The germline CDR1 and CDR2 sequences are SGDLS and YYNGEE. CDR3 sequence: CASSAHRGAYEQYF. CDR3 sequence (DNA): TGTGCCAGCAGCGCCCACAGGGGAGCCTACGAGCAGTACTTC.

In its sample, this clone was seen a few times. The chain links TRBV10-2 to TRBJ2-5; D gene ambiguous. The germline CDR1 and CDR2 sequences are WSHSY and SAAADI. The V and J ends lost 3 bases and 2 bases respectively, with 10 bases between them. The CDR3 sequence is 14 residues long. The CDR3 coding sequence is TGCGCCAGCAGTGATGCCTCGCTACAAGAGACCCAGTACTTC. Protein: CASSDASLQETQYF.

In its sample, this clone was seen a few times. The chain couples TRBV5-6 to TRBJ1-5; TRBD1 matches at 10 bases. CDR1 is SGHDT, CDR2 YYEEEE, per germline. This CDR3 is 16 amino acids long. V gave up 4 bases and J gave up 4 bases; unmatched junction bases: 8. This chain's CDR3 is CASSPGTGAGNQPQHF. The CDR3 region has the DNA TGTGCCAGCAGCCCCGGGACAGGGGCTGGAAATCAGCCCCAGCATTTT.

The rearrangement uses TRBV7-6 and TRBJ2-2, with a tentative D call TRBD2 (6 bases). This CDR3 spans 15 amino acids. Deletions cut 6 bases from V and 7 bases from J, with 18 bases between. Germline assignment: CDR1 SGHVS and CDR2 FNYEAQ. DNA of the CDR3: TGTGCCAGCAGACCCCAGCGGGCGGGTGGCGGGGAGCTGTTTTTT. Protein product: CASRPQRAGGGELFF.

This clone was detected a few times. The chain couples TRBV28 to TRBJ1-1, with 10 bases aligning to TRBD1. Germline assignment: CDR1 MDHEN and CDR2 SYDVKM. Unmatched junction bases numbered 7, after V lost 3 bases and J lost 6 bases. The CDR3 runs 15 residues. CDR3 DNA: TGTGCCAGCAGTTTTCAGGACAGGGGGTTCTCTGAAGCTTTCTTT. Translating gives CASSFQDRGFSEAFF.

In this sample, this clone turned up once. The chain links TRBV5-1 to TRBJ1-3, with D tentatively TRBD1 (6 bases). The CDR3 contains 14 residues. Germline CDR1 SGHRS, CDR2 YFSETQ. V lost 3 bases and J lost 0, with 7 bases in between. CDR3 bases: TGCGCCAGCAGCTCAGGGGTCTCTGGAAACACCATATATTTT. Translating it yields CASSSGVSGNTIYF. Filled out from reference TRBV5-1 and TRBJ1-3, the complete variable domain reads KAGVTQTPRYLIKTRGQQVTLSCSPISGHRSVSWYQQTPGQGLQFLFEYFSETQRNKGNFPGRFSGRQFSNSRSEMNVSTLELGDSALYLCASSSGVSGNTIYFGEGSWLTVV.

V and J are TRBV19 and TRBJ1-1, with no clear D. This CDR3 has 13 amino acids. The germline gives CDR1 LNHDA, CDR2 SQIVND (reference sequence). The CDR3 nucleotides read TGTGTGAGTGGAGCGGGTAGGGACACTGAAGCTTTCTTT. Translated, it gives CVSGAGRDTEAFF.

This clone was observed a handful of times. The chain is built from TRBV27 and TRBJ1-2; TRBD1 aligns across 7 bases. The CDR3 runs to 15 residues. CDR1 is MNHEY and CDR2 is SMNVEV in the germline V gene (reference sequence). The V segment lost 0 bases and the J segment 4 bases; nucleotides outside the gene matches: 5. The CDR3 DNA reads as TGTGCCAGCAGTTTATCTCCCGGGACAGTCTATGGCTACACCTTC. It yields the protein CASSLSPGTVYGYTF.

V is TRBV2 and J is TRBJ2-5; 9 bases map to TRBD2. With 4 bases clipped from V and 5 bases from J, the junction kept 8 bases outside the gene matches. In germline, CDR1 is SNHLY, CDR2 FYNNEI. This CDR3 is 15 amino acids long. Written as DNA, the CDR3 is TGTGCCAGCAGTGGTAATAGCGGGAGAAGGGAGACCCAGTACTTC. Amino acids: CASSGNSGRRETQYF.

The rearrangement uses TRBV19 and TRBJ2-2; tentatively, D is TRBD1 (5 bases). The CDR3 is 12 amino acids. Trimming pared 10 bases from V and 7 bases from J, leaving 13 bases between. Per the germline V gene, CDR1 is LNHDA and CDR2 is SQIVND (reference sequence). This CDR3 reads CATISRVGELFF. DNA for the CDR3: TGTGCCACCATTTCCAGGGTCGGGGAGCTGTTTTTT.

The gene calls are TRBV5-1 and TRBJ1-2, with TRBD1 as a possible D gene (6 bases). Germline V gene lookup returns CDR1 SGHRS and CDR2 YFSETQ. The CDR3 runs 15 residues. V dropped 0 bases and J dropped 6 bases, with 15 bases sitting between them. CDR3 nucleotide sequence: TGCGCCAGCAGCTTGGTAGCAGGGGAAAACGATGGCTACACCTTC. Its translation is CASSLVAGENDGYTF.

The J gene is TRBJ2-6, the V gene TRBV7-7, with D possibly being TRBD1 (6 bases). Germline CDR1 SSHAT, CDR2 FNYEAQ (reference sequence). The CDR3 consists of 17 residues. The germline V and J ends were trimmed by 5 bases and 4 bases, with 18 bases remaining between them. The CDR3 sequence is CASSHPLQGSGANVLTF. The CDR3 region has the DNA TGTGCCAGCAGCCATCCATTACAGGGATCGGGGGCCAACGTCCTGACTTTC. Variable domain in full (rest from reference TRBV7-7 and TRBJ2-6): GAGVSQSPRYKVTKRGQDVTLRCDPISSHATLYWYQQALGQGPEFLTYFNYEAQPDKSGLPSDRFSAERPEGSISTLTIQRTEQRDSAMYRCASSHPLQGSGANVLTFGAGSRLTVL.

V is TRBV5-1 and J is TRBJ2-1, with D perhaps matching TRBD2 (6 bases). Germline CDR1 and CDR2: SGHRS and YFSETQ. V lost 3 bases, J lost 1 base, and 14 bases lay in between. The CDR3 spans 16 residues. The CDR3 protein is CASSWRASGSYNEQFF. DNA for the CDR3: TGCGCCAGCAGCTGGAGGGCGTCGGGGTCCTACAATGAGCAGTTCTTC.

This chain links TRBV10-3 with TRBJ2-3, with 7 bases fitting TRBD2. The V gene end was trimmed by 11 bases and the J gene end by 0 bases; junction bases not matched to a gene: 2. The CDR3 loop spans 12 amino acids. The germline V gene has CDR1 ENHRY and CDR2 SYGVKD. Written as DNA, the CDR3 is TGTGCCTCGGGACTAAGCACAGATACGCAGTATTTT. It encodes CASGLSTDTQYF.

This clone occurred a few times. The chain couples TRBV5-1 to TRBJ2-7; TRBD1 aligns across 8 bases. The CDR3 runs to 15 residues. Trimming at V came to 4 bases and at J to 0 bases, leaving 6 bases not matched to a gene. Germline CDR1 SGHRS, CDR2 YFSETQ. CDR3 sequence reads: CASSPDRASSYEQYF. In DNA form, the CDR3 reads TGCGCCAGCAGCCCGGACAGGGCGAGCTCCTACGAGCAGTACTTC.

V and J are TRBV5-1 and TRBJ2-6, with 8 bases lining up with TRBD1. This CDR3 has 17 residues. The V gene's germline CDR1 is SGHRS and CDR2 YFSETQ. The V segment lost 6 bases and the J segment 0 bases; nucleotides outside the gene matches: 8. CDR3 coding DNA: TGCGCCAGCACCCGGGGACAGGACAACTCTGGGGCCAACGTCCTGACTTTC. Its translation is CASTRGQDNSGANVLTF.

Only a few counts were recorded for this clone. This rearrangement joins TRBV25-1 to TRBJ1-2; TRBD1 might be the D (5 bases). The CDR3 is 14 residues long. The germline V and J ends were trimmed by 5 bases and 4 bases, with 14 bases remaining between them. Germline V gene sequence: CDR1 MGHDK, CDR2 SYGVNS. CDR3 sequence: CASSRAGNPYGYTF. The CDR3 coding sequence is TGTGCCAGCAGTAGGGCAGGGAACCCCTATGGCTACACCTTC.

Turning to this clone: This specimen includes other DNA sequences encoding the same CDR3. The chain couples TRBV6-5 to TRBJ1-3; D gene unclear. Germline assignment: CDR1 MNHEY and CDR2 SVGAGI. The CDR3 covers 12 residues. V dropped 8 bases and J dropped 0 bases, with 5 bases sitting between them. In nucleotides, the CDR3 is TGTGCCAGCTCTCGCTCTGGAAACACCATATATTTT. It specifies CASSRSGNTIYF.

The chain recombines TRBV4-3 with TRBJ2-5, with D possibly TRBD2 on 5 matching bases. The closer fit of TRBJ2-7 to the DNA end suggests the J call may be wrong. Germline loops: CDR1 LGHNA, CDR2 YSLEER. The CDR3 sequence is 14 residues long. The CDR3 spells CASSRTPSFYEQYF. The DNA of the CDR3 is TGCGCCAGCAGCCGGACTCCCTCCTTCTACGAGCAGTACTTC.

This clone showed up just a few times. The V and J genes are TRBV15 and TRBJ2-7, with 11 bases aligning to TRBD2. V dropped 1 base and J dropped 0; count of bases not matched to a gene: 5. The germline CDR1 and CDR2 sequences are LNHNV and YYDKDF (reference sequence). This CDR3 is built from 17 residues. The CDR3 loop reads CATSRGGLAGGSYEQYF. CDR3 DNA sequence: TGTGCCACCAGCAGAGGAGGGCTAGCGGGAGGCTCCTACGAGCAGTACTTC.

The chain recombines TRBV5-4 with TRBJ2-2; maybe TRBD2 (6 bases). Germline values: CDR1 SGHNT, CDR2 YYREEE (reference sequence). The CDR3 runs to 17 residues. Trimming took 4 bases from V and 5 from J, leaving 21 bases between them. The CDR3: CASSPQSTSIGTGELFF. The CDR3, as DNA: TGTGCCAGCAGCCCCCAAAGTACTAGCATAGGAACCGGGGAGCTGTTTTTT. The variable domain in full, with the rest retrieved from reference TRBV5-4 and TRBJ2-2, is ETGVTQSPTHLIKTRGQQVTLRCSSQSGHNTVSWYQQALGQGPQFIFQYYREEENGRGNFPPRFSGLQFPNYSSELNVNALELDDSALYLCASSPQSTSIGTGELFFGEGSRLTVL.

The chain has TRBV9 and TRBJ2-7; 8 bases match TRBD1. J lost 6 bases, V lost 4 bases, and 12 bases had no gene match. There are 15 residues in the CDR3. The germline CDR1 and CDR2 sequences are SGDLS and YYNGEE. CDR3 region: CASSLLGQGAAEQYF. CDR3 sequence (DNA): TGTGCCAGCAGCCTTCTGGGGCAGGGGGCCGCCGAGCAGTACTTC.

The gene calls are TRBV4-1 and TRBJ2-1; 14 bases are shared with TRBD2. Germline CDR1 reads MGHRA; CDR2 reads YSYEKL. The CDR3 is 16 residues long. J gave up 7 bases and V 0 bases, and 2 bases lay outside the gene matches. In DNA form, the CDR3 reads TGCGCCAGCAGCCAAGAGACTAGCGGGAGGGCAAATGAGCAGTTCTTC. Encoded protein: CASSQETSGRANEQFF.

V usage is TRBV27 and J usage is TRBJ2-1; 7 nucleotides align to TRBD2. The CDR3 has 17 amino acids. Germline V lookup: CDR1 MNHEY, CDR2 SMNVEV (reference sequence). V shed 5 bases and J 3 bases; nucleotides not matched to a gene: 13. The CDR3 nucleotides are TGTGCCAGCAGTCAAGATAAAGGCGGGAGAGTCTACAATGAGCAGTTCTTC. Protein sequence: CASSQDKGGRVYNEQFF.

The genes are TRBV7-9 and TRBJ1-2; D is perhaps TRBD1 (6 bases). The CDR3 is 17 amino acids. Trimming pared 4 bases from V and 2 bases from J, leaving 20 bases between. Per the germline V gene, CDR1 is SEHNR and CDR2 is FQNEAQ (reference sequence). Written as DNA, the CDR3 is TGTGCCAGCAGCTCTTATGGACAGAACGTTGGGAACTATGGCTACACCTTC. As protein: CASSSYGQNVGNYGYTF.

The V and J genes are TRBV19 and TRBJ2-5, with 7 bases that match TRBD2. The germline V gene has CDR1 LNHDA and CDR2 SQIVND (reference sequence). Trimming at V came to 4 bases and at J to 2 bases, leaving 1 base not matched to a gene. The CDR3 has 13 amino acids. This CDR3 is CASSRDYQETQYF. The CDR3 nucleotides are TGTGCCAGTAGTAGGGACTATCAAGAGACCCAGTACTTC.

This chain joins TRBV7-6 and TRBJ1-2, with D tentatively TRBD1 (5 bases). Germline V gene data show CDR1 as SGHVS and CDR2 as FNYEAQ. The V end was cut by 0 bases, the J end by 3 bases, with 8 bases between. The CDR3 contains 14 residues. The CDR3 reads CASSLATGDYGYTF. The CDR3 DNA sequence: TGTGCCAGCAGCTTAGCGACGGGGGACTATGGCTACACCTTC. Supplemented by reference TRBV7-6 and TRBJ1-2, the full variable domain reads GAGVSQSPRYKVTKRGQDVALRCDPISGHVSLYWYRQALGQGPEFLTYFNYEAQQDKSGLPNDRFSAERPEGSISTLTIQRTEQRDSAMYRCASSLATGDYGYTFGSGTRLTVV.